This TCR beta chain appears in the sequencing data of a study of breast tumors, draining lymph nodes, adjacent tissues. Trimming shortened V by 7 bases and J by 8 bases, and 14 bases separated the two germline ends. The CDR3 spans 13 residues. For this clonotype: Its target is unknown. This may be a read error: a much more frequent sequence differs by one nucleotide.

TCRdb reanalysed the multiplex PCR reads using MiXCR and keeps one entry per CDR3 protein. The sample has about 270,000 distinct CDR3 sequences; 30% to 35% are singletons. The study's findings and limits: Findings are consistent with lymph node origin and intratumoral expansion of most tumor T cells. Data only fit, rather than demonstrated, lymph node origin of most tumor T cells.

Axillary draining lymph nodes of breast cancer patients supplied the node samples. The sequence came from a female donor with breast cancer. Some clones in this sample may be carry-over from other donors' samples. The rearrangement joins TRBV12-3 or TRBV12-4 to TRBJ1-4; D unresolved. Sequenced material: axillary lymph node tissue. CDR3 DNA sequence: TGTGCCAGCACCCACAACTTACGGGAAAAACTGTTTTTT. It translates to CASTHNLREKLFF.